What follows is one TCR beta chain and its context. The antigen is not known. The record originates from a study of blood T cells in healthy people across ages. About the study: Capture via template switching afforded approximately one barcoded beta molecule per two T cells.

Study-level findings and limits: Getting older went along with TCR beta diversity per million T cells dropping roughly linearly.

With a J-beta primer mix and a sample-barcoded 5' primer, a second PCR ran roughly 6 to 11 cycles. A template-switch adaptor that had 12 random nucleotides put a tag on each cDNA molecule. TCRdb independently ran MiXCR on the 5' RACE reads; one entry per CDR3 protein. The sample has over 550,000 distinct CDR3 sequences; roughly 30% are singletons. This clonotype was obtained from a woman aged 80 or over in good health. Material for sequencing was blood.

The DNA of the CDR3 is TGTGCCAGCAGTTACTTGAATGGGAACACTGAAGCTTTCTTT. It specifies CASSYLNGNTEAFF. The chain uses TRBV6-6 and TRBJ1-1; D is undetermined. The germline CDR1 and CDR2 sequences are MNHNY and SVGAGI (reference sequence). The CDR3 totals 14 residues. V lost 1 base to trimming and J lost 1 base, with 7 bases between them.